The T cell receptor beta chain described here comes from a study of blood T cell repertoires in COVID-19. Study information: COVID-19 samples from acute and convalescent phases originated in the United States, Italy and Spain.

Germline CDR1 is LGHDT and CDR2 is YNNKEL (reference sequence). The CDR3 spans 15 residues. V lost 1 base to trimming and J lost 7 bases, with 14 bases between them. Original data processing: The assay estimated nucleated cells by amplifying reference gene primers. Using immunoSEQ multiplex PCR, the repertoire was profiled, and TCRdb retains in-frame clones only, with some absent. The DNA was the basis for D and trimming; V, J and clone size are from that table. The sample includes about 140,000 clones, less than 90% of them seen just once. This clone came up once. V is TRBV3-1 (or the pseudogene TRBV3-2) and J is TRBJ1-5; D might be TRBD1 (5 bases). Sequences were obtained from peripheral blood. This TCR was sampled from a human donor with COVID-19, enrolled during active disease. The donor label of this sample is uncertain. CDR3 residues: CASSQGGQGGQPQHF. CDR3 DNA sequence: TGTGCCAGCAGCCAAGGAGGGCAGGGAGGGCAGCCCCAGCATTTT.